This TCR beta chain was found in a study of blood T cell repertoires in COVID-19 (dated by TCRdb to the early 2020s). Regarding the research as a whole: Samples covering the acute and convalescent phases of COVID-19 were provided by collaborators in the United States, Italy and Spain. The material from the prospective study consisted of cDNA or gDNA derived from T cells, B-cell-depleted T cells, or PBMCs. Deeply sampled blood TCRbeta repertoires from subjects exposed to, actively infected with, or recovered from COVID-19 were included in the dataset. The repertoires were released in a freely available public database meant as a resource for research on the immune response to SARS-CoV-2. Samples were obtained from the ongoing ImmuneRACE study (first 160 participants) and from approximately 1,200 subjects provided by 6 global collaborators. Sample metadata almost always included a de-identified subject ID, COVID-19 status, age in years and sex. Where available, HLA class I and class II types were obtained from metadata supplied by the sample provider rather than from assay-based typing.

Participants in the prospective study were aged roughly 18 to 100 years, lived in about two dozen United States geographic areas, and enrolled through a virtual design. In the prospective study, participants were assigned to cohorts based on the clinical history participants reported in a screening survey and a study questionnaire. Recovered participants in ImmuneRACE Cohort 3 were defined by two consecutive negative NP/OP PCR tests, clearance by a healthcare professional, or resolution of symptoms. Mobile phlebotomists in the prospective study collected whole blood, serum and a nasopharyngeal or oropharyngeal swab from every participant. Prospective study participants could optionally give additional blood draws and questionnaires over a roughly 2-month period. Prospective study blood samples were shipped either frozen or at room temperature before DNA extraction. Beyond this particular receptor, the publication reports: The quantity of clinical and demographic metadata differed by source and by participant and was supplied without curation.

TCRbeta CDR3 regions were amplified from genomic DNA using the immunoSEQ Assay, a bias-controlled multiplex PCR. The original pipeline was this. The number of nucleated cells in each sample was estimated by amplification of reference gene primers within the assay. To quantify the absolute abundance of each unique TCRbeta CDR3 rearrangement, sequence reads were collapsed and filtered. Productive Simpson clonality was computed per sample as the square root of Simpson's diversity index over productive rearrangements. This immuneACCESS table, as held by TCRdb, lists in-frame sequences with V and J called but not all clones. Of the missing ones, under half trace to an unresolved V gene in checked studies; the others have no known cause. The V and J calls and clone size were taken over from that table, and D and trimming were inferred from the DNA. This sample holds fewer than 200,000 clones; 70% to 85% were observed only once. The top ten clones comprise around 15% of the sample.

Relative to germline, V is missing 6 bases and J is missing 2 bases, with 3 bases of the junction outside any gene match. CDR1 SNHLY and CDR2 FYNNEI are derived from the germline V gene. From cysteine to phenylalanine, the CDR3 is 13 amino acids long. The CDR3 DNA has 39 bases and is translated from base 1. About this clone: The clone's antigen remains unknown. One base away there is no much larger clone; base qualities are not given. The sample has other DNA sequences that encode this CDR3 too.

The chain joins TRBV2 to TRBJ1-1; 7 bases in between match TRBD1. The clonotype was recovered from a man aged 45-65 years who had recovered from COVID-19. Sequencing was carried out using PBMCs or T cells enriched from blood (not recorded which). The DNA reads as follows: TGTGCCAGCAGCGGGACAGCCAACACTGAAGCTTTCTTT. It codes for CASSGTANTEAFF.